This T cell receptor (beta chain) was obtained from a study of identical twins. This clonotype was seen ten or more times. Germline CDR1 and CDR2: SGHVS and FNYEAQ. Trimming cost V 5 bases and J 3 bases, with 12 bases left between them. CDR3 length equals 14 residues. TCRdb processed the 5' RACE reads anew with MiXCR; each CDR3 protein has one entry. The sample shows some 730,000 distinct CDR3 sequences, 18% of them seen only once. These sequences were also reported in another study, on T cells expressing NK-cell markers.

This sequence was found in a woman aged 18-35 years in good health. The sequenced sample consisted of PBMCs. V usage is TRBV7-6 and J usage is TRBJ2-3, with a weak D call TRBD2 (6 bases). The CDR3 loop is CASSGGWGTDTQYF. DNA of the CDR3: TGTGCCAGCAGCGGAGGGTGGGGAACAGATACGCAGTATTTT.